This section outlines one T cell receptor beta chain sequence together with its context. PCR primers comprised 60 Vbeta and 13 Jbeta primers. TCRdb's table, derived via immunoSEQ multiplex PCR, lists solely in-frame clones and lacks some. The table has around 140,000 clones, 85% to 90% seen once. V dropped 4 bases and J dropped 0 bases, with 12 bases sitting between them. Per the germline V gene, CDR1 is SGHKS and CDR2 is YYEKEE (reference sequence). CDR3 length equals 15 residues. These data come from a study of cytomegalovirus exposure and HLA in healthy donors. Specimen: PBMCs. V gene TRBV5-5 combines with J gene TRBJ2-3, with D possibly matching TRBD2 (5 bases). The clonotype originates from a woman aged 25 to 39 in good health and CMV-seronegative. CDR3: CASSLDYLSTDTQYF. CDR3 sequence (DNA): TGTGCCAGCAGCCTCGACTACCTCAGCACAGATACGCAGTATTTT.